This T cell receptor beta chain came from a study of cytomegalovirus exposure and HLA in healthy donors. Notes on the study in general: The tendency of first-cohort TCR clusters to co-occur in the 120 or so validation repertoires was the finding of a later analysis. Most TCR sequences were uncommon, yet certain public TCRs appeared in many donors. Specificity for CMV antigens was confirmed in vitro for a few of the CMV-associated chains.

This clone has more than one count but fewer than ten. Its antigen is unidentified. Method: immunoSEQ multiplex PCR; TCRdb's copy keeps in-frame clones and lacks some. The sample includes 100,000 to 150,000 clones, under 90% of them seen just once. Trimming pared 5 bases from V and 7 bases from J, leaving 6 bases between. The CDR3 extends over 11 amino acids. The germline V gene has CDR1 SEHNR and CDR2 FQNEAQ (reference sequence). The clonotype was recovered from a woman aged 18-29 years in good health and CMV-seronegative. The rearrangement links TRBV7-9 to TRBJ2-1; a weak D match, TRBD1 (5 bases). What was sequenced was PBMCs. The CDR3 loop is CASSPGNEQFF. The DNA for the CDR3 is TGTGCCAGCAGCCCAGGGAATGAGCAGTTCTTC.